The rows below give T cell receptor beta chains drawn from one sample of a study of Graves' ophthalmopathy and Graves' hyperthyroidism. TCRdb redid the calling of the multiplex PCR reads with MiXCR, one entry per CDR3 protein. The repertoire holds 40,000 to 50,000 distinct CDR3 sequences, 52% seen once, with around 18% in the top ten. Sequencing was performed on peripheral blood. These receptors originate from an adult man with Graves' ophthalmopathy. Both conserved end residues are part of each CDR3. The D gene is left open where the match is weak. Part of the rows lack a size; the others show once, few, many or a class for expanded clones.

clone_size	v_call	d_call	j_call	cdr3_aa	cdr3_nt
many	TRBV7-8	NA	TRBJ2-2	CASILGVSPNTGELFF	TGTGCCAGCATTCTTGGGGTCTCACCGAACACCGGGGAGCTGTTTTTT
NA	TRBV12-3/TRBV12-4	TRBD2	TRBJ2-5	CASKTSRNQETQYF	TGTGCCAGCAAGACTAGCAGAAACCAAGAGACCCAGTACTTC
many	TRBV5-6	NA	TRBJ2-3	CASSWRSGYTDTQYF	TGTGCCAGCAGCTGGAGGAGCGGGTACACAGATACGCAGTATTTT
NA	TRBV2	NA	TRBJ2-7	CASGSFNPDEQYF	TGTGCCAGCGGCAGTTTCAATCCCGACGAGCAGTACTTC
medium-sized	TRBV7-9	NA	TRBJ1-5	CASSLVGNQPQHF	TGTGCCAGCAGCTTAGTTGGGAATCAGCCCCAGCATTTT
medium-sized	TRBV20-1	NA	TRBJ2-7	CSAQDGGSEQYF	TGCAGTGCTCAAGACGGGGGCAGCGAGCAGTACTTC
NA	TRBV29-1	NA	TRBJ1-1	CSVEGADLMNTEAFF	TGCAGCGTGGAAGGTGCAGATTTAATGAACACTGAAGCTTTCTTT
many	TRBV6-1	TRBD1	TRBJ1-6	CASVTGTGNSPLHF	TGTGCCAGCGTTACCGGGACAGGGAATTCACCCCTCCACTTT
once	TRBV20-1	TRBD1	TRBJ1-6	CSAGTGSNSPLHF	TGCAGTGCCGGGACAGGATCTAATTCACCCCTCCACTTT
many	TRBV6-6	TRBD1	TRBJ1-3	CASRQGNKYTIYF	TGTGCCAGCAGACAGGGGAACAAGTACACCATATATTTT
many	TRBV3-1	NA	TRBJ2-2	CASSQSRNTGELFF	TGTGCCAGCAGCCAATCCAGGAACACCGGGGAGCTGTTTTTT
medium-sized	TRBV2	NA	TRBJ1-5	CASSEWANQPQHF	TGTGCCAGCAGTGAATGGGCAAATCAGCCCCAGCATTTT
NA	TRBV7-9	NA	TRBJ1-1	CASSLRWASGVNTEAFF	TGTGCCAGCAGCTTAAGGTGGGCTAGCGGGGTGAACACTGAAGCTTTCTTT
NA	TRBV9	TRBD2	TRBJ2-1	CASGIAGVAGEQFF	TGTGCCAGCGGCATAGCGGGAGTGGCAGGTGAGCAGTTCTTC
many	TRBV13	TRBD2	TRBJ2-2	CASSRRTSGMNTGELFF	TGTGCCAGCAGCCGCCGGACTAGCGGGATGAACACCGGGGAGCTGTTTTTT
many	TRBV7-9	NA	TRBJ2-6	CASSAVARDSGANVLTF	TGTGCCAGCAGCGCCGTCGCCCGGGACTCTGGGGCCAACGTCCTGACTTTC
many	TRBV28	NA	TRBJ2-6	CASRTREAGANVLTF	TGTGCCAGCAGAACACGGGAAGCTGGGGCCAACGTCCTGACTTTC
many	TRBV20-1	TRBD1	TRBJ1-2	CSARWDRLNYGYTF	TGCAGTGCTAGATGGGACAGACTTAACTATGGCTACACCTTC
many	TRBV19	NA	TRBJ2-2	CASSRTTGSWNTGELFF	TGTGCCAGTAGTCGTACAACAGGCTCCTGGAACACCGGGGAGCTGTTTTTT
NA	TRBV20-1	TRBD1	TRBJ1-5	CSARDGDRGGNQPQHF	TGCAGTGCTAGAGATGGGGACAGGGGCGGCAATCAGCCCCAGCATTTT
NA	TRBV7-8	TRBD2	TRBJ2-1	CASSLSVGLAGGDEQFF	TGTGCCAGCAGCTTATCCGTGGGGCTAGCGGGAGGCGATGAGCAGTTCTTC
NA	TRBV20-1	NA	TRBJ1-5	CSARQEWSGNQPQHF	TGCAGTGCTAGACAGGAATGGTCTGGCAATCAGCCCCAGCATTTT
many	TRBV5-6	NA	TRBJ2-7	CASSTGTIYEQYF	TGTGCCAGCAGCACGGGGACAATCTACGAGCAGTACTTC
few	TRBV20-1	NA	TRBJ1-5	CNRQVGRPRHF	TGCAATCGACAGGTAGGTCGGCCCCGGCATTTT
many	TRBV4-1	NA	TRBJ2-4	CASSQALGNIQYF	TGCGCCAGCAGCCAAGCCTTAGGGAACATTCAGTACTTC
many	TRBV9	NA	TRBJ1-4	CASGGLRNEKLFF	TGTGCCAGCGGTGGACTGCGGAATGAAAAACTGTTTTTT
NA	TRBV7-3	NA	TRBJ1-1	CASSLAPGRAGTEAFF	TGTGCCAGCAGCTTAGCCCCGGGTCGGGCAGGGACTGAAGCTTTCTTT
many	TRBV7-9	NA	TRBJ2-2	CASSPGAGRSGELFF	TGTGCCAGCAGCCCGGGGGCAGGGAGGTCCGGGGAGCTGTTTTTT
NA	TRBV20-1	NA	TRBJ2-1	CSAERGSRYNEQFF	TGCAGTGCCGAAAGGGGGAGCCGCTACAATGAGCAGTTCTTC
NA	TRBV7-3	NA	TRBJ2-3	CASSPSGLSTDTRYF	TGTGCCAGCAGCCCGAGCGGACTGAGCACAGATACGCGGTATTTT
NA	TRBV5-1	NA	TRBJ2-1	CASSSSPRTDNEQFF	TGCGCCAGCAGCTCTTCGCCCCGGACAGATAATGAGCAGTTCTTC
many	TRBV10-3	TRBD2	TRBJ2-5	CAISESGGGAETQYF	TGTGCCATCAGTGAGTCGGGCGGGGGGGCGGAGACCCAGTACTTC
NA	TRBV19	NA	TRBJ2-3	CASSSRGRRDTQYF	TGTGCCAGTAGTAGCAGAGGTCGGCGGGATACGCAGTATTTT
many	TRBV7-2	TRBD1	TRBJ2-5	CASSLSSGTVKETQYF	TGTGCCAGCAGCCTCTCATCCGGGACAGTGAAAGAGACCCAGTACTTC
NA	TRBV15	NA	TRBJ2-7	CATSGMGPYERYF	TGTGCCACCAGCGGAATGGGGCCCTACGAGCGGTACTTC
NA	TRBV7-6	NA	TRBJ2-5	CASSSLQGARGGKETQYF	TGTGCCAGCAGCTCCCTACAGGGGGCCCGGGGGGGGAAAGAGACCCAGTACTTC
NA	TRBV29-1	NA	TRBJ2-7	CSVYWAGSNEQYF	TGCAGCGTCTACTGGGCCGGCTCTAACGAGCAGTACTTC
medium-sized	TRBV29-1	TRBD1	TRBJ1-2	CSVRDRGYYGYTF	TGCAGCGTTAGGGACAGGGGATACTATGGCTACACCTTC
medium-sized	TRBV20-1	NA	TRBJ2-7	CSARWDFSYEQYF	TGCAGTGCTAGATGGGACTTCTCCTACGAGCAGTACTTC
NA	TRBV6-1	NA	TRBJ2-1	CTSSEGSPNEQFF	TGTACCAGCAGTGAGGGCAGCCCGAATGAGCAGTTCTTC
NA	TRBV19	NA	TRBJ1-4	CASSRGTEIGDEKLFF	TGTGCCAGTAGTCGAGGAACCGAGATAGGGGATGAAAAACTGTTTTTT
many	TRBV7-6	NA	TRBJ2-1	CASSEGESIYNEQFF	TGTGCCAGCAGCGAGGGAGAGTCGATCTACAATGAGCAGTTCTTC
NA	TRBV9	NA	TRBJ2-1	CASSFYICSARGTLNEQFF	NA
many	TRBV7-2	NA	TRBJ1-1	CASSLELNTEAFF	TGTGCCAGCAGCTTAGAGTTGAACACTGAAGCTTTCTTT
once	TRBV10-3	TRBD1	TRBJ1-6	CAISADRAPYNSPLHF	TGTGCCATCAGCGCCGACAGGGCGCCCTATAATTCACCCCTCCACTTT
medium-sized	TRBV24-1	TRBD2	TRBJ2-2	CATGTSGANTGELFF	TGTGCCACCGGCACTAGCGGGGCTAACACCGGGGAGCTGTTTTTT
NA	TRBV20-1	TRBD2	TRBJ2-1	CSARKLAGAPYNEQFF	TGCAGTGCTAGAAAGCTAGCGGGCGCCCCCTACAATGAGCAGTTCTTC